This is a list of T cell receptor beta chains from one sample in a study of regulatory T cells in long-lasting Graves disease. TCRdb re-called the multiplex PCR reads through MiXCR, storing one row per CDR3 protein. The sample lists almost 350,000 distinct CDR3 sequences; around a fifth were seen once. Sequencing used peripheral blood mononuclear cells (PBMCs), obtained when the disease was refractory, from a patient treated with antithyroid drugs. Every receptor here comes from a female donor with Graves disease. CDR3s include the opening cysteine and the closing phenylalanine or tryptophan. A D gene is named only where the DNA matches it firmly. Some rows mark clone size as missing; the rest say once, few, many or name a class of expanded clone.

size: many; J: TRBJ1-1; D: .; V: TRBV6-1; DNA: TGTGCCAGCAGTGCCCGAATGAACACTGAAGCTTTCTTT; CDR3: CASSARMNTEAFF
size: many; J: TRBJ1-6; D: .; V: TRBV3-1; DNA: TGTGCCAGCAGCTCAGCGGGACAATTCGATTCACCCCTCCACTTT; CDR3: CASSSAGQFDSPLHF
size: .; J: TRBJ2-7; D: .; V: TRBV10-3; DNA: TGTGCCATCAGTGGGGAGAGATACTACGAGCAGTACTTC; CDR3: CAISGERYYEQYF
size: once; J: TRBJ1-3; D: .; V: TRBV27; DNA: TGTGCCAGCCACCGGGGGGGCTCTGGAAACACCATATATTTT; CDR3: CASHRGGSGNTIYF
size: .; J: TRBJ1-4; D: .; V: TRBV9; DNA: TGTGCCAGCAGCCCCCGTGAGGGCGTTCAGGAAAAACTGTTTTTT; CDR3: CASSPREGVQEKLFF
size: many; J: TRBJ1-5; D: .; V: TRBV28; DNA: TGTGCCAGCCAGAATCTATATCAGCCCCAGCATTTT; CDR3: CASQNLYQPQHF
size: few; J: TRBJ2-5; D: TRBD2; V: TRBV10-3; DNA: TGTGCCATAAGGACTAGCGAGGTAGAGACCCAGTACTTC; CDR3: CAIRTSEVETQYF
size: .; J: TRBJ2-1; D: .; V: TRBV28; DNA: TGTGCCAGCAGTGTCAGGCGGCGGAACAATGAGCAGTTCTTC; CDR3: CASSVRRRNNEQFF
size: .; J: TRBJ2-7; D: .; V: TRBV6-5; DNA: TGTGCCAGCAGTTACGGAGCCGGGACGGCCTACGAGCAGTACTTC; CDR3: CASSYGAGTAYEQYF
size: .; J: TRBJ1-1; D: .; V: TRBV5-1; DNA: TGCGCCAGCAGCGCCAGAGACAGGAGGACCAGGACTTTCTTT; CDR3: CASSARDRRTRTFF
size: few; J: TRBJ1-5; D: .; V: TRBV7-9; DNA: TGTGCCAGCAGCTTTTCGGGCAGGGCCGGTAATCAGCCCCAGCATTTT; CDR3: CASSFSGRAGNQPQHF
size: many; J: TRBJ1-5; D: .; V: TRBV7-9; DNA: TGTGCCAGCAGCTTAACGGCAGGGTTTAATCAGCCCCAGCATTTT; CDR3: CASSLTAGFNQPQHF
size: .; J: TRBJ1-1; D: .; V: TRBV19; DNA: TGTGCCAGTAAGAAGGGGTACACTGAAGCTTTCTTT; CDR3: CASKKGYTEAFF
size: .; J: TRBJ2-7; D: TRBD2; V: TRBV6-2/TRBV6-3; DNA: TGTGCCAGCAGACTTCGGGAGGGGCCCGCCTACGAGCAGTACTTC; CDR3: CASRLREGPAYEQYF
size: .; J: TRBJ2-3; D: .; V: TRBV6-5; DNA: TGTGCCAGCAGTTACTTTGGCCCTACAGATACGCAGTATTTT; CDR3: CASSYFGPTDTQYF
size: .; J: TRBJ1-6; D: .; V: TRBV6-5; DNA: TGTGCCAGCAGTTACTCCCGGGGCATTTCACCCCTCCACTTT; CDR3: CASSYSRGISPLHF
size: few; J: TRBJ1-1; D: .; V: TRBV6-5; DNA: TGTGCCAGCAGTTACGCCCCCGGGGGGTTGAACACTGAAGCTTTCTTT; CDR3: CASSYAPGGLNTEAFF